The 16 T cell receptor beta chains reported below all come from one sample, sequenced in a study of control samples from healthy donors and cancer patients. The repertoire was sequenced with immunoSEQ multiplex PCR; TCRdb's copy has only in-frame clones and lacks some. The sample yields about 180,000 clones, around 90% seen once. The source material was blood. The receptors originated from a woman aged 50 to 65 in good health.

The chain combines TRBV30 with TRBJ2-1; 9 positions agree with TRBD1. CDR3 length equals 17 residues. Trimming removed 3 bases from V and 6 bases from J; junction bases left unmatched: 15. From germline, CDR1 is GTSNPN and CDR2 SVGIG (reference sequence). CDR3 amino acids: CAWSDLSGTGFVNEQFF. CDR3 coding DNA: TGTGCCTGGAGCGACCTCAGCGGGACAGGGTTTGTCAATGAGCAGTTCTTC.

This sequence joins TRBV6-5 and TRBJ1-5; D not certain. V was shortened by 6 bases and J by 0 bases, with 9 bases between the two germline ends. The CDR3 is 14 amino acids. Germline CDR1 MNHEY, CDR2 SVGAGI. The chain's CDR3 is CASRGSGSNQPQHF. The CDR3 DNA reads TGTGCCAGCAGGGGCAGTGGTAGCAATCAGCCCCAGCATTTT.

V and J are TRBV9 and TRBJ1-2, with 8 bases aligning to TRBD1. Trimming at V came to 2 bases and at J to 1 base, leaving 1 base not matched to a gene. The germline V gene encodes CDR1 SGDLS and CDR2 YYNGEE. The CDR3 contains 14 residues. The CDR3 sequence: CASSVTGGNYGYTF. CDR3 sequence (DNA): TGTGCCAGCAGCGTCACAGGGGGTAACTATGGCTACACCTTC.

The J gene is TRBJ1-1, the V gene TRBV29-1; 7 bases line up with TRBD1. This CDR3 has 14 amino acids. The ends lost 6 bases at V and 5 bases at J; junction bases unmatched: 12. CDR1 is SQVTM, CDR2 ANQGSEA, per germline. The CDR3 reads CSVARNRGKTEAFF. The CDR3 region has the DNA TGCAGCGTCGCACGCAACAGGGGTAAGACTGAAGCTTTCTTT.

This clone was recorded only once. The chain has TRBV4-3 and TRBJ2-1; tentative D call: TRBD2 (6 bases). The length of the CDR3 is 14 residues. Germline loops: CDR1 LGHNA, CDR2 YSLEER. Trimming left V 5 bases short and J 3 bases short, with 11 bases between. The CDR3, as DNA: TGCGCCAGCAGCTGGGACTCGTACTACAATGAGCAGTTCTTC. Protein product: CASSWDSYYNEQFF.

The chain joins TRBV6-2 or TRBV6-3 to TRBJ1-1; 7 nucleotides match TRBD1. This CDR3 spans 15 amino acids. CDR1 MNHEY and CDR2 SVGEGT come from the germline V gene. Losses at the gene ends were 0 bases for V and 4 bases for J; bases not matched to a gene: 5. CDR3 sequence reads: CASSYSVTGTTEAFF. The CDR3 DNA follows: TGTGCCAGCAGTTACTCGGTGACAGGGACCACTGAAGCTTTCTTT.

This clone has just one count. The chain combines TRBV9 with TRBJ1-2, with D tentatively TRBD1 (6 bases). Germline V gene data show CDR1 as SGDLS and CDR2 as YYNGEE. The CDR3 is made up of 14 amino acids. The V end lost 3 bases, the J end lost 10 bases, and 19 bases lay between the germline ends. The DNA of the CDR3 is TGTGCCAGCAGCGCACAGGGCCCTGGTAGTGACTACACCTTC. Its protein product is CASSAQGPGSDYTF.

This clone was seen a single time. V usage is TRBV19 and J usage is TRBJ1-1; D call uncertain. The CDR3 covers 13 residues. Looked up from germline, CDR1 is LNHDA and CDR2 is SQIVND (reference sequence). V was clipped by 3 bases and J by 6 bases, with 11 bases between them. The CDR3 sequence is CASSISSISEAFF. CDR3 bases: TGTGCCAGTAGTATCTCCTCCATCTCTGAAGCTTTCTTT.

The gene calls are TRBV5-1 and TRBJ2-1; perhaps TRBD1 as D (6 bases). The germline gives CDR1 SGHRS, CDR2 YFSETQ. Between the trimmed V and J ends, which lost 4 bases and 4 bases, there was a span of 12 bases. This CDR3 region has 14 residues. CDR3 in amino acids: CASSRGDTYNEQFF. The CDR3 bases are TGCGCCAGCAGCCGTGGGGACACATACAATGAGCAGTTCTTC.

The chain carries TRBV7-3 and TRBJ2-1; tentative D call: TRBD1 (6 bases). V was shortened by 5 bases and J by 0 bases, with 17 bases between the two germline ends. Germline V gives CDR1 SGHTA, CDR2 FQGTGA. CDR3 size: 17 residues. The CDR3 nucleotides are TGTGCCAGCAGCCTGTGGGGGCAGGACGTCTCCTACAATGAGCAGTTCTTC. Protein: CASSLWGQDVSYNEQFF.

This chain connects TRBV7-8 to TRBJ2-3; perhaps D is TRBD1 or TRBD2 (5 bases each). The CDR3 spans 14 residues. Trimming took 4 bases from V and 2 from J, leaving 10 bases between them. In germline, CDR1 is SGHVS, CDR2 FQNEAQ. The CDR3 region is CASSSPGTTDTQYF. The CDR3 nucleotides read TGTGCCAGCAGCTCCCCGGGGACCACAGATACGCAGTATTTT. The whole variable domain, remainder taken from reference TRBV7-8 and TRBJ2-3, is GAGVSQSPRYKVAKRGQDVALRCDPISGHVSLFWYQQALGQGPEFLTYFQNEAQLDKSGLPSDRFFAERPEGSVSTLKIQRTQQEDSAVYLCASSSPGTTDTQYFGPGTRLTVL.

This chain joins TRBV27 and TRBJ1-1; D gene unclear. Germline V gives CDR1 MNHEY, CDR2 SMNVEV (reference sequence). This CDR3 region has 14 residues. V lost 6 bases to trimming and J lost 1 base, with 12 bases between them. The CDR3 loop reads CASRRMSRNTEAFF. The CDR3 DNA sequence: TGTGCCAGCAGGAGAATGTCACGGAACACTGAAGCTTTCTTT.

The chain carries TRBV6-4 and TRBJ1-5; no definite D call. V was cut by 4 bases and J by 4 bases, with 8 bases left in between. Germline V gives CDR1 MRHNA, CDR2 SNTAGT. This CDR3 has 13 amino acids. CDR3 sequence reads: CASSVRMNQPQHF. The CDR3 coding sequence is TGTGCCAGCAGTGTAAGAATGAATCAGCCCCAGCATTTT.

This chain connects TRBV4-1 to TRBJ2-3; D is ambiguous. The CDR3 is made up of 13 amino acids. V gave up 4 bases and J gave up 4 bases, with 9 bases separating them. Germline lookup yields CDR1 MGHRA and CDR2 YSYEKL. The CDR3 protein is CASSLTGADTQYF. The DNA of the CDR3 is TGCGCCAGCAGCCTGACGGGTGCAGATACGCAGTATTTT.

As DNA, the CDR3 is TGTGCCAGTAGTCGGGGGTCCAGGGCGACGAATTCACCCCTCCACTTT. Encoded protein: CASSRGSRATNSPLHF. The chain uses TRBV19 and TRBJ1-6; D perhaps matches TRBD1 (5 bases). The CDR3 covers 16 residues. V was shortened by 5 bases and J by 7 bases, with 18 bases between the two germline ends. Germline loops: CDR1 LNHDA, CDR2 SQIVND (reference sequence).

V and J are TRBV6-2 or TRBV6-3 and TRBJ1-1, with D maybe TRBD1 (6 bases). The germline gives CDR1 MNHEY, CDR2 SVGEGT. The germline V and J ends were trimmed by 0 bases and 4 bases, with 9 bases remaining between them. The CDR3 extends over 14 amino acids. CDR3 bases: TGTGCCAGCAGTTACTCCCAGGGGTCCACTGAAGCTTTCTTT. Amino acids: CASSYSQGSTEAFF.